This is a list of T cell receptor beta chains from one sample in a study of early T cells in non-severe SARS-CoV-2 infection. MiXCR, applied by TCRdb to the 5' RACE reads, yields one record per CDR3 protein. The repertoire has under 70,000 distinct CDR3 sequences, roughly 5.7% of them found once; the top ten carry about 3.6%. The sequenced sample was whole blood, obtained at baseline. These receptor sequences come from an adult who was a healthcare worker with PCR-confirmed SARS-CoV-2 infection or an uninfected control (not recorded which). Both conserved end residues are part of each CDR3. The D gene is left open where the match is weak. Expanded clones are given a class, and other clones once, few, many or no size at all.

J gene: TRBJ1-1
clone size: many
V gene: TRBV20-1
D gene: .
CDR3 DNA: TGCAGTGCTAACCTACCGGGACGGGTGAGCACTGAAGCTTTCTTT
CDR3 protein: CSANLPGRVSTEAFF

J gene: TRBJ1-5
clone size: few
V gene: TRBV6-2/TRBV6-3
D gene: TRBD1
CDR3 DNA: TGTGCCAGCAGTTACTCTGCCGGGACAGGTTATAGGGCCCAGCATTTT
CDR3 protein: CASSYSAGTGYRAQHF

J gene: TRBJ2-7
clone size: .
V gene: TRBV6-1
D gene: .
CDR3 DNA: TGTGCCACTAGTGCTACCTACGAGCAGTACTTC
CDR3 protein: CATSATYEQYF

J gene: TRBJ1-5
clone size: many
V gene: TRBV2
D gene: .
CDR3 DNA: TGTGCCAGCAGTGGGGTGAACAGGGAAAATCAGCCCCAGCATTTT
CDR3 protein: CASSGVNRENQPQHF

J gene: TRBJ1-2
clone size: once
V gene: TRBV19
D gene: .
CDR3 DNA: TGTGCCAGTACCAGGGACACCAATTATGGCTACACCTTC
CDR3 protein: CASTRDTNYGYTF

J gene: TRBJ1-5
clone size: many
V gene: TRBV29-1
D gene: .
CDR3 DNA: TGCAGCGCTAGGGACAACCATAATCAGCCCCAGCATTTT
CDR3 protein: CSARDNHNQPQHF

J gene: TRBJ1-4
clone size: many
V gene: TRBV7-2
D gene: .
CDR3 DNA: TGTGCCAGCAGCTTAACCCTTGGGCCTGGAGGTGAAAAACTGTTTTTT
CDR3 protein: CASSLTLGPGGEKLFF

J gene: TRBJ1-6
clone size: .
V gene: TRBV7-8
D gene: .
CDR3 DNA: TGTGCCAGCAGCTTAGAGCCTCCGGGACGGAGTAATTCACCCCTCCACTTT
CDR3 protein: CASSLEPPGRSNSPLHF

J gene: TRBJ2-2
clone size: .
V gene: TRBV29-1
D gene: TRBD1
CDR3 DNA: TGCAGCGTCGGACAGGGGGCGGGCACCGGGGAGCTGTTTTTT
CDR3 protein: CSVGQGAGTGELFF

J gene: TRBJ2-5
clone size: few
V gene: TRBV7-9
D gene: TRBD1
CDR3 DNA: TGTGCCAGCAGCCGGACAGGGCAAGAGACCCAGTACTTC
CDR3 protein: CASSRTGQETQYF

J gene: TRBJ2-7
clone size: many
V gene: TRBV28
D gene: TRBD1
CDR3 DNA: TGTGCCAGCAGATCTGCGGGACAGGGAAACGAGCAGTACTTC
CDR3 protein: CASRSAGQGNEQYF

J gene: TRBJ1-2
clone size: .
V gene: TRBV4-2
D gene: .
CDR3 DNA: TGTGCCAGCAGCCAAGATTGGGGGAACTATGGCTACACCTTC
CDR3 protein: CASSQDWGNYGYTF

J gene: TRBJ2-2
clone size: many
V gene: TRBV2
D gene: TRBD2
CDR3 DNA: TGTGCCAGCAGTGCTCAGGGAGGGAGCACCGGGGAGCTGTTTTTT
CDR3 protein: CASSAQGGSTGELFF

J gene: TRBJ2-1
clone size: many
V gene: TRBV6-6
D gene: TRBD2
CDR3 DNA: TGTGCCAGCAGTTACGGGGGGAGGGGTAGCGGGAGGGCTTCCCGGGATGAGCAGTTCTTC
CDR3 protein: CASSYGGRGSGRASRDEQFF

J gene: TRBJ2-1
clone size: .
V gene: TRBV12-3/TRBV12-4
D gene: TRBD1
CDR3 DNA: TGTGCCAGCAGTCCGGGACAGGGGGCGCGAAGTTCCTACAATGAGCAGTTCTTC
CDR3 protein: CASSPGQGARSSYNEQFF

J gene: TRBJ1-6
clone size: many
V gene: TRBV6-5
D gene: .
CDR3 DNA: TGTGCCAGCAGCCCGGGACTTGGCAATTCACCCCTCCACTTT
CDR3 protein: CASSPGLGNSPLHF